This TCR beta chain came from a study of OX40 agonist ivuxolimab in advanced cancers. Study at large: Of the patients, three showed partial responses, one with hepatocellular carcinoma and two with cutaneous melanoma.

The V end was cut by 5 bases, the J end by 1 base, with 15 bases between. Germline CDR1 and CDR2: MNHEY and SMNVEV (reference sequence). This CDR3 has 15 residues. Generated by immunoSEQ multiplex PCR, the TCRdb table keeps only in-frame clones and is missing some. Among about 16,000 clones listed, around three quarters were seen once. Autoimmune disease history or systemic immunosuppression led to patients being barred. The gene calls are TRBV27 and TRBJ2-7; tentatively, D is TRBD2 (5 bases). This clonotype was sampled from an adult with an advanced solid tumor such as melanoma, head and neck, liver or kidney cancer. The input for sequencing was CD4+ or CD8+ T cells sorted from blood, taken in a trial of the OX40 agonist ivuxolimab. The CDR3 sequence: CASSARGPPSYEQYF. CDR3 DNA sequence: TGTGCCAGCAGTGCACGCGGGCCCCCTTCCTACGAGCAGTACTTC.